This is a list of T cell receptor beta chains from one sample in a study of sequential checkpoint blockade in melanoma. Profiled with immunoSEQ multiplex PCR; TCRdb holds only in-frame clones, not every one. Among about 900 clones listed, approximately 20% were seen once. This material consisted of tumor tissue (inferred from file names), taken from a patient given nivolumab and ipilimumab in sequence. Receptor source: a human donor with melanoma. The CDR3 runs from the conserved cysteine through the conserved F or W. A D gene is named only where the DNA matches it firmly. Not all rows give a size; the values are once, few, many and, for expanded clones, a class.

j_gene | v_gene | abundance | d_gene | CDR3nt | CDR3aa
TRBJ2-7 | TRBV6-8 | - | - | TGTGCCAGCAGTGGAGATTCCTACGAGCAGTACTTC | CASSGDSYEQYF
TRBJ2-4 | TRBV6-8 | - | - | TGTGCCAGCCATCCCGAACTCGGGACGAGCCAATTC | CASHPELGTSQF
TRBJ2-5 | TRBV19 | few | TRBD2 | TGTGCCACCACCACTAGCGGGGGGGCTGTCCAGTACTTC | CATTTSGGAVQYF
TRBJ2-2 | TRBV9 | large | - | TGTGCCAGCAGCGAGACAGATCCGGCTACCGGGGAGCTGTTTTTT | CASSETDPATGELFF
TRBJ2-2 | TRBV19 | - | TRBD1 | TGTGCCAGTAGGGATAAGGGGGCGCGAGAGCTGTTTTTT | CASRDKGARELFF
TRBJ2-6 | TRBV11-3 | - | TRBD1 | TGTGCCAGCAGCTTTCCAGGGGGCGCTGGGGCCAACGTCCTGACTTTC | CASSFPGGAGANVLTF
TRBJ2-7 | TRBV18 | - | - | TGTGCCAGCTCACCATGGAAACCGGGGATAAGTGGCTACGAGCAGTACTTC | CASSPWKPGISGYEQYF
TRBJ2-1 | TRBV15 | - | - | TGTGCCACCAGCATAGACGGTGGCTCCTACAATGAGCAGTTCTTC | CATSIDGGSYNEQFF
TRBJ1-1 | TRBV30 | few | - | TGTGCCTGGAGTGACCCGAACACTGAAGCTTTCTTT | CAWSDPNTEAFF
TRBJ2-1 | TRBV18 | large | - | TGTGCCAGCTCACCAGGAGAGAATTACAATGAGCAGTTCTTC | CASSPGENYNEQFF
TRBJ2-1 | TRBV14 | - | TRBD2 | TGTGCCAGCAGCCAGGCGCTAGCGGGAGTTCTCGACAATGAGCAGTTCTTC | CASSQALAGVLDNEQFF
TRBJ1-4 | TRBV28 | - | - | TGTGCCAGCAGCGGACATTCAACTAATGAAAAACTGTTTTTT | CASSGHSTNEKLFF
TRBJ2-3 | TRBV10-3 | few | - | TGTGCCATCAGTGAGGGCACAGATACGCAGTATTTT | CAISEGTDTQYF
TRBJ1-5 | TRBV6-8 | few | - | TGTGCCAGCACCTCCTCGGGGCAGGCAAATCAGCCCCAGCATTTT | CASTSSGQANQPQHF
TRBJ2-7 | TRBV6-8 | - | TRBD1 | TGTGCCAGCAGTTACTCGATCGGGACAGGAGATTACGAGCAGTACTTC | CASSYSIGTGDYEQYF
TRBJ2-7 | TRBV30 | - | - | TGTGCCTGGAGAAGGGGATGGGGTTCCAGCTCCTACGAGCAGTACTTC | CAWRRGWGSSSYEQYF
TRBJ1-2 | TRBV6-8 | large | TRBD1 | TGTGCCAGTTCGGGACAGGGGGACTATGGCTACACCTTC | CASSGQGDYGYTF
TRBJ1-2 | TRBV11-3 | few | - | TGTGCCAGCAGCCTCTCCGGTAGCATTGTTAGCTACACCTTC | CASSLSGSIVSYTF
TRBJ2-3 | TRBV19 | - | - | TGTGCCAGTAGTATGCGCGAGTACACAGATACGCAGTATTTT | CASSMREYTDTQYF
TRBJ1-5 | TRBV7-4 | few | - | TGTGCCAGCAGCCTCGACAGGACCCCACAGCCCCAGCATTTT | CASSLDRTPQPQHF
TRBJ1-6 | TRBV11-3 | medium-sized | TRBD1 | TGTGCCAGCAGCTTAGAAGACAGGGGGCCATCACCCCTCCACTTT | CASSLEDRGPSPLHF
TRBJ1-3 | TRBV19 | - | - | TGTGCCAGTAGTATCCTCGGAAACACCATATATTTT | CASSILGNTIYF
TRBJ1-5 | TRBV4-1 | medium-sized | TRBD1 | TGCGCCAGCAGCCCGGACAGGCGATATCAGCCCCAGCATTTT | CASSPDRRYQPQHF
TRBJ1-2 | TRBV19 | - | - | TGTGCCAGTAGTCAAGGACCTAACTATGGCTACACCTTC | CASSQGPNYGYTF
TRBJ2-1 | TRBV10-3 | large | TRBD1 | TGTGCCATCAGTGAGGACAGGGCAATCATAAATGAGCAGTTCTTC | CAISEDRAIINEQFF
TRBJ2-5 | TRBV25-1 | - | - | TGTGCCAGCAGTGGGTTGAGTCCGGGGGAGACCCAGTACTTC | CASSGLSPGETQYF